These 10 T cell receptor beta chains were all obtained from the same sample, sequenced in a study of T cell repertoires in cytomegalovirus infection. Each CDR3 protein is one row after TCRdb ran MiXCR on the reads. The sample has some 940,000 distinct CDR3 sequences; 30% to 40% are singletons. The antigens for these receptors are not known. The sequencing here drew on cultured CD8+ T cells from PBMCs, taken from culture after CMV antigen stimulation. The receptors originated from a human donor in good health (CMV status not recorded). Some clones in this sample may be carry-over from other donors' samples.

V is TRBV27 and J is TRBJ1-2; 10 nucleotides line up with TRBD1. Germline-derived CDR1 and CDR2 are MNHEY and SMNVEV (reference sequence). The CDR3 contains 15 residues. Germline trimming cut 5 bases from V and 3 bases from J; bases unmatched to any gene: 6. This CDR3 is CASSPPGQGHYGYTF. The DNA of the CDR3 is TGTGCCAGCAGTCCACCGGGACAGGGGCACTATGGCTACACCTTC.

CDR3 DNA: TGTGCCAGCAGCCCCGGGGGGGTGAATGAGCAGTTCTTC. Its protein product is CASSPGGVNEQFF. The V gene is TRBV12-3 or TRBV12-4, the J gene TRBJ2-1; TRBD2 aligns across 8 bases. The CDR3 totals 13 residues. With 6 bases clipped from V and 7 bases from J, the junction kept 5 bases outside the gene matches.

A few counts support this clonotype. This chain uses TRBV7-6 with TRBJ2-1; D remains ambiguous. Germline values: CDR1 SGHVS, CDR2 FNYEAQ. This CDR3 has 17 residues. V was trimmed by 4 bases and J by 3 bases, leaving 19 bases between them. CDR3 in DNA: TGTGCCAGCAGCTCGCCCCTCTACCCTGGGAACTACAATGAGCAGTTCTTC. Translation gives CASSSPLYPGNYNEQFF.

In its sample, this clonotype was seen a few times. The chain has TRBV19 and TRBJ1-1, with D unresolved. The germline V and J ends were trimmed by 8 bases and 4 bases, with 8 bases remaining between them. CDR3 size: 11 residues. The germline V gene encodes CDR1 LNHDA and CDR2 SQIVND (reference sequence). The CDR3 here is CASQDFTEAFF. The CDR3 DNA sequence: TGTGCCAGTCAGGACTTCACTGAAGCTTTCTTT.

With respect to this clonotype: Because the CDR3 is missing its conserved closing phenylalanine or tryptophan, this is likely a read error. Because the CDR3's place on the DNA is in doubt, the DNA is left out and the CDR3 is given as listed by TCRdb. The J gene is TRBJ2-1, the V gene TRBV6-5; the D segment call TRBD1 is taken from the table without a DNA check. The germline V gene encodes CDR1 MNHEY and CDR2 SVGAGI. The CDR3 is 13 amino acids long, termini counted. The CDR3 reads CASSYDIQGARVY.

The V gene is TRBV6-1, the J gene TRBJ2-1; tentatively, D is TRBD2 (6 bases). In germline, CDR1 is MNHNS, CDR2 SASEGT. V lost 7 bases, J lost 6 bases, and 19 bases lay in between. The CDR3 has 15 residues. In DNA form, the CDR3 reads TGTGCCAGCACCGAAACGGGACTTTCAACCAATGAGCAGTTCTTC. It codes for CASTETGLSTNEQFF.

The chain recombines TRBV9 with TRBJ1-6; 11 bases are a match to TRBD1. From germline, CDR1 is SGDLS and CDR2 YYNGEE. The CDR3 runs 17 residues. V was pared by 2 bases and J by 8 bases, with 9 bases of the junction left unmatched. For the CDR3, the DNA is TGTGCCAGCAGCGTCGGAGGGCGGGACAGGGGGGATTCACCCCTCCACTTT. Translating gives CASSVGGRDRGDSPLHF.

In its sample, this clonotype was seen a few times. The V call is TRBV12-3 or TRBV12-4, the J call TRBJ1-5; maybe TRBD1 (6 bases). CDR3 length: 15 amino acids. V shed 5 bases and J shed 5 bases, with 16 bases lying between them. Written as DNA, the CDR3 is TGTGCCAGCAGTACAACGGGGGCGGCAGATCAGCCCCAGCATTTT. Translation gives CASSTTGAADQPQHF.

This clonotype was recorded a few times. The chain combines TRBV6-2 or TRBV6-3 with TRBJ2-1; the match to TRBD2 covers 7 bases. The V gene's germline CDR1 is MNHEY and CDR2 SVGEGT. The CDR3 runs to 14 residues. The trim removed 6 bases at V and 8 bases at J, leaving 10 bases unmatched. The CDR3 sequence is CASSRRRGIDEQFF. DNA for the CDR3: TGTGCCAGCAGCCGCCGGCGGGGGATCGATGAGCAGTTCTTC.

The chain combines TRBV7-9 with TRBJ2-2; D might be TRBD1 (6 bases). The CDR3 is made up of 16 amino acids. Germline values: CDR1 SEHNR, CDR2 FQNEAQ (reference sequence). The V gene lost 3 bases and the J gene lost 4 bases, with 15 bases spanning the gap. CDR3 sequence (DNA): TGTGCCAGCAGCTTTCAGGGACAAAGCGGCACCGGGGAGCTGTTTTTT. It encodes CASSFQGQSGTGELFF.